A single sample gave rise to the 23 T cell receptor beta chains below, sequenced in a study of T cell repertoires in urothelial bladder cancer. Profiling relied on immunoSEQ multiplex PCR, and the TCRdb table lists in-frame clones only, not all of them. The sample has 6,400 or so clones, about 70% seen once. Sequencing input: tumor-infiltrating cells from bladder cancer. These receptors were taken from a human donor with urothelial carcinoma.

The rearrangement uses TRBV27 and TRBJ2-2; tentatively, D is TRBD2 (6 bases). Germline V lookup: CDR1 MNHEY, CDR2 SMNVEV (reference sequence). Between the trimmed V and J ends, which lost 7 bases and 0 bases, there was a span of 12 bases. This CDR3 has 15 amino acids. CDR3 region: CASTFGGPNTGELFF. CDR3 nucleotide sequence: TGTGCCAGCACGTTCGGGGGACCGAACACCGGGGAGCTGTTTTTT.

In this sample, this clone turned up once. The chain employs TRBV11-2 and TRBJ1-4; weak D call: TRBD1 (6 bases). The germline V gene has CDR1 SGHAT and CDR2 FQNNGV. CDR3 length: 16 residues. V was shortened by 1 base and J by 8 bases, with 17 bases between the two germline ends. Here the CDR3 reads CASSLAITGLPEKLFF. CDR3 DNA: TGTGCCAGCAGCTTAGCTATTACAGGGCTTCCAGAAAAACTGTTTTTT.

The J gene is TRBJ2-3, the V gene TRBV7-8, with D uncertain. Between the trimmed V and J ends, which lost 1 base and 4 bases, there was a span of 3 bases. The germline V gene encodes CDR1 SGHVS and CDR2 FQNEAQ. This CDR3 is built from 12 residues. The CDR3 coding sequence is TGTGCCAGCAGCTTAGGGGCAGATACGCAGTATTTT. Translating gives CASSLGADTQYF. Full variable domain (remainder filled in from reference TRBV7-8 and TRBJ2-3): GAGVSQSPRYKVAKRGQDVALRCDPISGHVSLFWYQQALGQGPEFLTYFQNEAQLDKSGLPSDRFFAERPEGSVSTLKIQRTQQEDSAVYLCASSLGADTQYFGPGTRLTVL.

The J gene is TRBJ2-7, the V gene TRBV7-2, with a weak D call TRBD2 (6 bases). CDR3 size: 14 residues. The V end lost 5 bases, the J end lost 5 bases, and 16 bases lay between the germline ends. The germline V gene encodes CDR1 SGHTA and CDR2 FQGNSA. The CDR3 DNA sequence: TGTGCCAGCAGCAGCGGGCGGCAGGTCCACGAGCAGTACTTC. Translation: CASSSGRQVHEQYF.

J is TRBJ2-7 and V is TRBV6-6; TRBD2 matches 8 bases. The CDR3 contains 11 residues. From germline, CDR1 is MNHNY and CDR2 SVGAGI (reference sequence). V shed 7 bases and J 5 bases; nucleotides not matched to a gene: 1. This CDR3 is CASTGGDEQYF. The CDR3 nucleotides are TGTGCCAGCACCGGGGGGGACGAGCAGTACTTC.

The chain couples TRBV2 to TRBJ1-5; D is uncertain. The CDR3 loop spans 14 amino acids. The V and J ends lost 3 bases and 0 bases respectively, with 6 bases between them. In germline, CDR1 is SNHLY, CDR2 FYNNEI. This CDR3 reads CASSDLVSNQPQHF. The CDR3 nucleotides read TGTGCCAGCAGTGATCTGGTTAGCAATCAGCCCCAGCATTTT.

This clone has more than one count but fewer than ten. The V call is TRBV5-1, the J call TRBJ2-2, with D maybe TRBD2 (5 bases). This CDR3 has 13 amino acids. V lost 2 bases to trimming and J lost 7 bases, with 9 bases between them. The germline gives CDR1 SGHRS, CDR2 YFSETQ. The CDR3 sequence is CASSLAGNGELFF. The CDR3 DNA sequence: TGCGCCAGCAGCTTAGCCGGGAACGGGGAGCTGTTTTTT.

The chain carries TRBV19 and TRBJ2-7; TRBD1 or TRBD2 may be the D gene (5 bases each). From germline, CDR1 is LNHDA and CDR2 SQIVND (reference sequence). With 10 bases removed from V and 5 bases from J, the gap between germline ends came to 18 bases. The CDR3 is 13 amino acids. CDR3 DNA sequence: TGTGCCACCCCCGAGGTCGGGGCCGACGAGCAGTACTTC. Translating it yields CATPEVGADEQYF. The complete variable domain, with remaining parts taken from reference TRBV19 and TRBJ2-7, reads DGGITQSPKYLFRKEGQNVTLSCEQNLNHDAMYWYRQDPGQGLRLIYYSQIVNDFQKGDIAEGYSVSREKKESFPLTVTSAQKNPTAFYLCATPEVGADEQYFGPGTRLTVT.

The chain uses TRBV5-4 and TRBJ2-1; 8 bases align to TRBD2. CDR3 length: 14 amino acids. V lost 2 bases, J lost 7 bases, and 5 bases stayed unmatched. In germline, CDR1 is SGHNT, CDR2 YYREEE (reference sequence). CDR3 in DNA: TGTGCCAGCAGCTTTTGGCGGGGGGCTAATGAGCAGTTCTTC. Its translation: CASSFWRGANEQFF.

CDR3 nucleotides: TGTGCCACCAGCAGAGTCGGGACAGGGGTCTACAATGAGCAGTTCTTC. Translating it yields CATSRVGTGVYNEQFF. The rearrangement joins TRBV15 to TRBJ2-1; 10 bases match TRBD1. The CDR3 loop spans 16 amino acids. Per germline, CDR1 LNHNV and CDR2 YYDKDF (reference sequence). The V segment lost 1 base and the J segment 3 bases; nucleotides outside the gene matches: 3.

In its sample, this clone is medium-sized. The chain employs TRBV7-9 and TRBJ2-1; no firm D call. CDR3 length equals 13 residues. Trimming cost V 1 base and J 5 bases, with 6 bases left between them. Germline values: CDR1 SEHNR, CDR2 FQNEAQ (reference sequence). This chain's CDR3 is CASSLELNNEQFF. The CDR3 DNA is TGTGCCAGCAGCTTAGAACTGAACAATGAGCAGTTCTTC. Combining the CDR3 with reference TRBV7-9 and TRBJ2-1 gives the whole variable domain DTGVSQNPRHKITKRGQNVTFRCDPISEHNRLYWYRQTLGQGPEFLTYFQNEAQLEKSRLLSDRFSAERPKGSFSTLEIQRTEQGDSAMYLCASSLELNNEQFFGPGTRLTVL.

The V and J genes are TRBV5-1 and TRBJ2-1; 9 nucleotides match TRBD1. The ends lost 8 bases at V and 6 bases at J; junction bases unmatched: 9. This CDR3 contains 14 residues. Germline V gene sequence: CDR1 SGHRS, CDR2 YFSETQ. The CDR3 region has the DNA TGCGCCAGTCGACAGGGGGGATCGTTCAATGAGCAGTTCTTC. It yields the protein CASRQGGSFNEQFF.

The V call is TRBV11-2, the J call TRBJ2-1; TRBD2 matches 9 bases. This CDR3 is built from 17 residues. Per germline, CDR1 SGHAT and CDR2 FQNNGV. V gave up 0 bases and J gave up 11 bases; unmatched junction bases: 14. CDR3 in DNA: TGTGCCAGCAGCTTAGATAGGCCCAGCGGGGGGCGGTGGCAGCAGTTCTTC. Translating gives CASSLDRPSGGRWQQFF. Together with reference TRBV11-2 and TRBJ2-1, the CDR3 gives the full variable domain: EAGVAQSPRYKIIEKRQSVAFWCNPISGHATLYWYQQILGQGPKLLIQFQNNGVVDDSQLPKDRFSAERLKGVDSTLKIQPAKLEDSAVYLCASSLDRPSGGRWQQFFGPGTRLTVL.

The chain joins TRBV12-5 to TRBJ1-3; maybe TRBD1 (6 bases). Germline CDR1 and CDR2: LGHNT and FRNRAP. The CDR3 is 15 amino acids. V was trimmed by 0 bases and J by 4 bases, leaving 10 bases between them. The CDR3 is CASGLVGGRGNTIYF. The CDR3 DNA is TGTGCTAGTGGTTTGGTAGGGGGAAGAGGAAACACCATATATTTT.

The J gene is TRBJ2-2, the V gene TRBV5-1; possible D gene TRBD1, 6 bases. The CDR3 length is 14 residues. Between the trimmed V and J ends, which lost 4 bases and 7 bases, there was a span of 14 bases. From germline, CDR1 is SGHRS and CDR2 YFSETQ. The CDR3 here is CASSGGASGGELFF. The CDR3 region has the DNA TGCGCCAGCAGCGGGGGCGCGTCGGGCGGGGAGCTGTTTTTT.

This chain connects TRBV19 to TRBJ2-5, with 9 bases fitting TRBD2. The trim removed 5 bases at V and 5 bases at J, leaving 12 bases unmatched. CDR1 is LNHDA and CDR2 is SQIVND in the germline V gene (reference sequence). CDR3 size: 16 residues. CDR3 DNA: TGTGCCAGTAGTCCCACGACTAGCGGAACTCGGGAGACCCAGTACTTC. Translating gives CASSPTTSGTRETQYF.

The V call is TRBV2, the J call TRBJ2-3; 8 bases are a match to TRBD1. J gave up 4 bases and V 9 bases, and 6 bases lay outside the gene matches. CDR1 and CDR2 from the germline V gene are SNHLY and FYNNEI. CDR3 size: 13 residues. CDR3 sequence: CARRGQGADTQYF. The CDR3 nucleotides read TGTGCCAGAAGAGGACAGGGAGCAGATACGCAGTATTTT.

The chain links TRBV6-6 to TRBJ2-7; 8 nucleotides agree with TRBD1. Germline assignment: CDR1 MNHNY and CDR2 SVGAGI (reference sequence). V shed 5 bases, J shed 0 bases, and the junction held 9 bases outside the gene matches. The CDR3 covers 16 residues. The CDR3 region is CASSGPRQGSSYEQYF. The CDR3 DNA reads TGTGCCAGCAGTGGGCCTCGACAGGGGAGCTCCTACGAGCAGTACTTC.

This clone was counted only a few times. The chain joins TRBV28 to TRBJ1-5; TRBD1 is a possible D gene (6 bases). V dropped 9 bases and J dropped 3 bases, with 18 bases sitting between them. The CDR3 extends over 15 amino acids. Germline V lookup: CDR1 MDHEN, CDR2 SYDVKM. The CDR3 sequence: CASSLTGTLNQPQHF. CDR3 DNA sequence: TGTGCCAGTTCACTTACCGGGACACTCAATCAGCCCCAGCATTTT.

The chain uses TRBV6-6 and TRBJ2-5; D is undetermined. This CDR3 has 11 amino acids. Trimming pared 2 bases from V and 5 bases from J, leaving 3 bases between. The germline V gene has CDR1 MNHNY and CDR2 SVGAGI (reference sequence). The CDR3 DNA follows: TGTGCCAGCAGTTACGGGGAGACCCAGTACTTC. Translation: CASSYGETQYF.

The V gene is TRBV9, the J gene TRBJ2-5, with D possibly TRBD2 on 6 matching bases. This CDR3 has 16 amino acids. V gave up 3 bases and J gave up 4 bases, with 19 bases separating them. Per germline, CDR1 SGDLS and CDR2 YYNGEE. CDR3 residues: CASSAYWGGGRETQYF. CDR3 sequence (DNA): TGTGCCAGCAGCGCGTATTGGGGTGGAGGGAGAGAGACCCAGTACTTC. The full variable domain, rest sourced from reference TRBV9 and TRBJ2-5, is DSGVTQTPKHLITATGQRVTLRCSPRSGDLSVYWYQQSLDQGLQFLIQYYNGEERAKGNILERFSAQQFPDLHSELNLSSLELGDSALYFCASSAYWGGGRETQYFGPGTRLLVL.

In its sample, this clone was seen a few times. In nucleotides, the CDR3 is TGTGCCAGCACCTCAGGACAGGCTAACGAGCAGTACTTC. It yields the protein CASTSGQANEQYF. The chain joins TRBV6-6 to TRBJ2-7; TRBD1 matches 7 bases. CDR1 MNHNY and CDR2 SVGAGI come from the germline V gene (reference sequence). The ends lost 7 bases at V and 5 bases at J; junction bases unmatched: 8. The CDR3 is made up of 13 amino acids.

The chain couples TRBV30 to TRBJ2-5; D is undetermined. V dropped 3 bases and J dropped 4 bases, with 12 bases sitting between them. CDR3 size: 13 residues. CDR1 is GTSNPN, CDR2 SVGIG, per germline (reference sequence). The CDR3 DNA reads TGTGCCTGGAGCATCGGGTTGGCAGAGACCCAGTACTTC. Amino acid sequence: CAWSIGLAETQYF.